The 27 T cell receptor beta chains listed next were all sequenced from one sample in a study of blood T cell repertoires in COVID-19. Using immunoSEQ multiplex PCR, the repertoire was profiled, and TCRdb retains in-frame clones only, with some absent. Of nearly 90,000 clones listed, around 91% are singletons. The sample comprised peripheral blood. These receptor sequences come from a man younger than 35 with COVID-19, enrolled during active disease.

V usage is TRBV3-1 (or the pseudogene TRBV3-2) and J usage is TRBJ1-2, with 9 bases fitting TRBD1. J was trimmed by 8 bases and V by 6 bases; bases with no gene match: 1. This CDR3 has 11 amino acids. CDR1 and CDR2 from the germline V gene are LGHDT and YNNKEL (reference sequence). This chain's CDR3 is CASRGQGGYTF. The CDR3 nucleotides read TGTGCCAGCAGAGGACAGGGGGGCTACACCTTC.

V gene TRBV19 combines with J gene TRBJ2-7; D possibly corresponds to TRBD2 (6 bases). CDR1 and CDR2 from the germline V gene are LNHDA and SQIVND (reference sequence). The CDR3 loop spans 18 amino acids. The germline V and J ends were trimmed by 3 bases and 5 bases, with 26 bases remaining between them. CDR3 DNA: TGTGCCAGTAGTATCGGACTGCACCGGACGCACGGGAGAAACGAGCAGTACTTC. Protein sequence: CASSIGLHRTHGRNEQYF.

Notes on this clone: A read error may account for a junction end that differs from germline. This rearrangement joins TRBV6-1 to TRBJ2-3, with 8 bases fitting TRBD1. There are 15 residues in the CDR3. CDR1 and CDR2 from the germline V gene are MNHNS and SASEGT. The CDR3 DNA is TGTGCCAGCAGGGAAGACAGGGGTAGGACAGATACGCAGTATTTT. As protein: CASREDRGRTDTQYF.

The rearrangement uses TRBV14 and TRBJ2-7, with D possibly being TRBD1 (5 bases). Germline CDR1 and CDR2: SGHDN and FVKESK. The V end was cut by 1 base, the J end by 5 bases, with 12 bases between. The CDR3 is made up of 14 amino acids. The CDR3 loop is CASSQVGRADEQYF. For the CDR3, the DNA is TGTGCCAGCAGCCAAGTCGGCAGGGCGGACGAGCAGTACTTC. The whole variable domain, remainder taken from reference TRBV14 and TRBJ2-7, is EAGVTQFPSHSVIEKGQTVTLRCDPISGHDNLYWYRRVMGKEIKFLLHFVKESKQDESGMPNNRFLAERTGGTYSTLKVQPAELEDSGVYFCASSQVGRADEQYFGPGTRLTVT.

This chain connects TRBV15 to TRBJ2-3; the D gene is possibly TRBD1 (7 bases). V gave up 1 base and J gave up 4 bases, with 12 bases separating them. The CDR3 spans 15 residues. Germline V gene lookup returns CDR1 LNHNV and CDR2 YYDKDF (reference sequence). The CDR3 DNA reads TGTGCCACCAGCAGAGTAGGGGGCGGGGCAGATACGCAGTATTTT. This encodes CATSRVGGGADTQYF.

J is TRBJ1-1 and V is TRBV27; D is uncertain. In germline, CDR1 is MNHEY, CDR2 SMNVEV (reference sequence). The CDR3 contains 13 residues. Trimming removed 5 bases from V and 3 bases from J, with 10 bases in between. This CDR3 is CASSPFDYTEAFF. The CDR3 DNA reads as TGTGCCAGCAGTCCATTTGACTACACTGAAGCTTTCTTT.

CDR3 region: CASSVGTAGLNTGELFF. CDR3 in DNA: TGTGCCAGCAGTGTCGGGACCGCGGGACTTAACACCGGGGAGCTGTTTTTT. The chain is built from TRBV28 and TRBJ2-2; D might be TRBD2 (6 bases). Trimming pared 5 bases from V and 2 bases from J, leaving 18 bases between. Germline V gene data show CDR1 as MDHEN and CDR2 as SYDVKM. This CDR3 has 17 amino acids.

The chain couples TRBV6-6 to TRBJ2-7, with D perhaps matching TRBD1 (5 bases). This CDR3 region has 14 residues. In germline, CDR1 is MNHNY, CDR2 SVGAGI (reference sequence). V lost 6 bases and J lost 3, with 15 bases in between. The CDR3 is CASRHRYRDYEQYF. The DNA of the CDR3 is TGTGCCAGCAGGCACAGGTATAGGGACTACGAGCAGTACTTC.

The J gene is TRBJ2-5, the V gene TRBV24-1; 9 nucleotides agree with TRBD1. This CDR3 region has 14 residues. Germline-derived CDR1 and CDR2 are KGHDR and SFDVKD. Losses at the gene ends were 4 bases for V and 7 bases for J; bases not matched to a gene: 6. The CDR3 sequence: CATSERTGVGTQYF. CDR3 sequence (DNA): TGTGCCACCAGTGAAAGGACAGGGGTGGGGACCCAGTACTTC.

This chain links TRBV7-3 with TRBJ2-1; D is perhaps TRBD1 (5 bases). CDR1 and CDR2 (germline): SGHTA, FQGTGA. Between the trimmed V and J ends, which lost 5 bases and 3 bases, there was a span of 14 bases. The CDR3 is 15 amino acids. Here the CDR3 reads CASSPRGQGYNEQFF. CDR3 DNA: TGTGCCAGCAGCCCCCGTGGGCAGGGCTACAATGAGCAGTTCTTC.

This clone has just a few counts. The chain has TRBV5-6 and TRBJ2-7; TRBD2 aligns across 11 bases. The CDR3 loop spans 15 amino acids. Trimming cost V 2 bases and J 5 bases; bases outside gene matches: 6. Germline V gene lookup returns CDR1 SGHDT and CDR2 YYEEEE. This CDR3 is CASSFLAGGRNEQYF. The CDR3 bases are TGTGCCAGCAGCTTCTTAGCGGGAGGGCGTAACGAGCAGTACTTC.

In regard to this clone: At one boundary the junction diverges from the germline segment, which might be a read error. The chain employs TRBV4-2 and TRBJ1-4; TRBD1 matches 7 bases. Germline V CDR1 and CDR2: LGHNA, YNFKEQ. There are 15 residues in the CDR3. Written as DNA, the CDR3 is TGTGCCAGCAGCCAAGCCAACAGGGGAAAGGAAAAACTGCTTTTT. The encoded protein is CASSQANRGKEKLLF.

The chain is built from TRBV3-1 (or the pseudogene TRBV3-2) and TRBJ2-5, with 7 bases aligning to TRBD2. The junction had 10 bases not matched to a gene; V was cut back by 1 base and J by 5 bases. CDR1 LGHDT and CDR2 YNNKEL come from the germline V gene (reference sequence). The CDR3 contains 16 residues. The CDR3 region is CASSQGVGAGVETQYF. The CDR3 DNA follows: TGTGCCAGCAGCCAAGGCGTTGGGGCGGGAGTGGAGACCCAGTACTTC.

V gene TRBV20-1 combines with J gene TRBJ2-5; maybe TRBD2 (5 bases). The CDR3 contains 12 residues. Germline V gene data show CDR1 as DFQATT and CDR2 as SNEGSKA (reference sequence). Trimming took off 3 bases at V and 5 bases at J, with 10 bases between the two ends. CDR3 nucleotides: TGCAGTGCTAGTTCGCCGGGGGAGACCCAGTACTTC. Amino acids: CSASSPGETQYF.

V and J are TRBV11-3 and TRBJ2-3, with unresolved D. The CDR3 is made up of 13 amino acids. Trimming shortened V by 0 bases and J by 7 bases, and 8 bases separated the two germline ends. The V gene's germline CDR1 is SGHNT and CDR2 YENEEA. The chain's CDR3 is CASSLDLEHTQYF. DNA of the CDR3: TGTGCCAGCAGCTTAGATTTGGAGCATACGCAGTATTTT.

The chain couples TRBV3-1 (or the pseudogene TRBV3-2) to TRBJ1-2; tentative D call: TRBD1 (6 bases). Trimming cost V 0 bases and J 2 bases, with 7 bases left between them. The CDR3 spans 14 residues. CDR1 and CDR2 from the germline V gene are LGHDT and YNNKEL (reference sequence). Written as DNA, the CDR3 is TGTGCCAGCAGCCAAGATAGGGGGAACTATGGCTACACCTTC. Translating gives CASSQDRGNYGYTF.

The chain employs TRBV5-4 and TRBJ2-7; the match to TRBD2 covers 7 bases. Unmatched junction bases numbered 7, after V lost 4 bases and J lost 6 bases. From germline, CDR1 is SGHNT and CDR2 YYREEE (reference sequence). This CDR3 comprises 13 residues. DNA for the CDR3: TGTGCCAGCAGCGGGAGGGGTTTGAGCGAGCAGTACTTC. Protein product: CASSGRGLSEQYF.

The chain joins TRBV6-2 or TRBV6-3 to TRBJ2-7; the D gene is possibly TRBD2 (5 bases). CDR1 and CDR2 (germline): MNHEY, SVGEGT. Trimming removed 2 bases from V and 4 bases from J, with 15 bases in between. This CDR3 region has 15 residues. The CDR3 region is CASSYQLETGYEQYF. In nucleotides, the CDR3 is TGTGCCAGCAGTTACCAACTAGAAACCGGATACGAGCAGTACTTC.

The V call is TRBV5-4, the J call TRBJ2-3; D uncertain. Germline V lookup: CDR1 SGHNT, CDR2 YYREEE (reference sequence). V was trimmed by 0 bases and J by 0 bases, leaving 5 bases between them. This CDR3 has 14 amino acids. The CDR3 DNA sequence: TGTGCCAGCAGCTTGGCTCAGAGCACAGATACGCAGTATTTT. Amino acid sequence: CASSLAQSTDTQYF.

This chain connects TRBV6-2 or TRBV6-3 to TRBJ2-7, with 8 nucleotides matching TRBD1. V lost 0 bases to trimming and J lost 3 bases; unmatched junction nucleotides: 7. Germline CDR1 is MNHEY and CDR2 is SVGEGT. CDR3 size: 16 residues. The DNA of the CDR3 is TGTGCCAGCAGTTACTCGTTCGGACAGGGAATCTACGAGCAGTACTTC. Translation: CASSYSFGQGIYEQYF.

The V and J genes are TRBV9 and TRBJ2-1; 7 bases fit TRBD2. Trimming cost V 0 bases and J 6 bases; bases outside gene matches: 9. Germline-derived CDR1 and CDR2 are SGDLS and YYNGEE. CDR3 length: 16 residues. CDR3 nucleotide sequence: TGTGCCAGCAGCGTAGTAGAACTAGCGAGGGGCAATGAGCAGTTCTTC. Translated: CASSVVELARGNEQFF.

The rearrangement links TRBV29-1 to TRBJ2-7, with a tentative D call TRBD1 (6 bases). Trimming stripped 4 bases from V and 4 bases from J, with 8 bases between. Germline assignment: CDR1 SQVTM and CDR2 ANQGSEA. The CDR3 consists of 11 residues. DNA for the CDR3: TGCAGCGTTGTGAGGGGGTACGAGCAGTACTTC. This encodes CSVVRGYEQYF.

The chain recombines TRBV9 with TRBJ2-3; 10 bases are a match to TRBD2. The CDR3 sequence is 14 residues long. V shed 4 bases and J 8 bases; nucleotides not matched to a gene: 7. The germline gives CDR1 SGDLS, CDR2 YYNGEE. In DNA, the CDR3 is TGTGCCAGCAGCCCCCGGACTAGCGGTGGTACGCAGTATTTT. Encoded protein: CASSPRTSGGTQYF.

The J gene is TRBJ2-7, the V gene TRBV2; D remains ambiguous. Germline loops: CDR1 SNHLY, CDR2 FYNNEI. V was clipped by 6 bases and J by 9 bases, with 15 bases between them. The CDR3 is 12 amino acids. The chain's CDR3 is CASSRIRAVQYF. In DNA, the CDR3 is TGTGCCAGCAGCCGGATTCGCGCGGTGCAGTACTTC.

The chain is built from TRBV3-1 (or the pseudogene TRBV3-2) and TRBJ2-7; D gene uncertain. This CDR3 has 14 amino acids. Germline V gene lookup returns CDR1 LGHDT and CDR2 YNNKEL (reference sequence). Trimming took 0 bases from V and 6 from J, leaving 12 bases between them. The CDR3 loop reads CASSQDWSAPEQYF. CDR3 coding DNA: TGTGCCAGCAGCCAAGATTGGAGTGCACCCGAGCAGTACTTC.

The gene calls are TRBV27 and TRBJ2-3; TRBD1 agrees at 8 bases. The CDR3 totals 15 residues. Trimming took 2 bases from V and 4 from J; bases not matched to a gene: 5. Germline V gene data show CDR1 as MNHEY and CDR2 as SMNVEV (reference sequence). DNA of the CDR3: TGTGCCAGCAGTTTAGACGGACAGGGTCCAGATACGCAGTATTTT. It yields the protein CASSLDGQGPDTQYF.

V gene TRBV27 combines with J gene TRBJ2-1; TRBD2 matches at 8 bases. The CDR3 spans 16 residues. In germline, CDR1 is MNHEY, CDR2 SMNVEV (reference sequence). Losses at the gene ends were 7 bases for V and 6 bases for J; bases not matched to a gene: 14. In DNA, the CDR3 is TGTGCCAGCATTTTCAAAAGCGGGAGCGGGGGCAATGAGCAGTTCTTC. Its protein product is CASIFKSGSGGNEQFF.